These 27 T cell receptor beta chains share one sample of origin, sequenced in a study of CD8 T cells in Susac syndrome. After extraction with the RNeasy kit, roughly 0.5 to 1 ug of the RNA was reverse transcribed using random hexamers. TCRdb processed the immunoSEQ multiplex PCR reads anew with MiXCR; each CDR3 protein has one entry. Among roughly 190,000 distinct CDR3 sequences listed, about 91% were seen once. The specimen was CD4+ T cells from PBMCs. These receptors all come from a human donor with Susac syndrome.

The chain is built from TRBV12-3 or TRBV12-4 and TRBJ2-7; D is uncertain. V was shortened by 10 bases and J by 3 bases, with 10 bases between the two germline ends. The CDR3 runs to 11 residues. CDR3 in amino acids: CATNSLYEQYF. The DNA for the CDR3 is TGTGCCACCAATAGTCTCTACGAGCAGTACTTC.

This clonotype was picked up one time. The chain employs TRBV6-1 and TRBJ1-5; 8 bases line up with TRBD1. The CDR3 runs to 14 residues. J gave up 5 bases and V 6 bases, and 6 bases lay outside the gene matches. CDR1 is MNHNS, CDR2 SASEGT, per germline. CDR3 in DNA: TGTGCCAGCAGCGAGACAGGGGTTTATCAGCCCCAGCATTTT. Encoded protein: CASSETGVYQPQHF.

The chain is built from TRBV25-1 and TRBJ1-1; D is undetermined. V was cut by 4 bases and J by 1 base, with 10 bases left in between. The CDR3 is 14 amino acids. The germline CDR1 and CDR2 sequences are MGHDK and SYGVNS. The CDR3 region is CASSGSPGNTEAFF. The CDR3 nucleotides read TGTGCCAGCAGTGGCAGCCCCGGGAACACTGAAGCTTTCTTT.

This chain links TRBV28 with TRBJ2-4; D uncertain. V was pared by 4 bases and J by 9 bases, with 13 bases between. The CDR3 loop spans 13 amino acids. In germline, CDR1 is MDHEN, CDR2 SYDVKM. CDR3 sequence: CASSWTALAIQYF. The CDR3 nucleotides read TGTGCCAGCAGTTGGACGGCTCTCGCCATTCAGTACTTC.

The chain joins TRBV15 to TRBJ1-1; 9 nucleotides align to TRBD1. Germline V gives CDR1 LNHNV, CDR2 YYDKDF (reference sequence). V lost 0 bases to trimming and J lost 2 bases; unmatched junction nucleotides: 7. The CDR3 extends over 17 amino acids. CDR3 residues: CATSRDRGQGGNTEAFF. The CDR3 DNA is TGTGCCACCAGCAGAGATAGGGGACAGGGAGGAAACACTGAAGCTTTCTTT.

This clonotype was counted a few times. The CDR3 DNA sequence: TGTGCCAGCAGCTTAGGGAATTCGAACACCGGGGAGCTGTTTTTT. Amino acid sequence: CASSLGNSNTGELFF. This chain joins TRBV11-2 and TRBJ2-2; no clear D gene. Between the trimmed V and J ends, which lost 1 base and 0 bases, there was a span of 6 bases. Germline-derived CDR1 and CDR2 are SGHAT and FQNNGV. This CDR3 region has 15 residues.

The rearrangement joins TRBV6-5 to TRBJ1-1, with D maybe TRBD1 (6 bases). There are 16 residues in the CDR3. CDR1 and CDR2 from the germline V gene are MNHEY and SVGAGI. V was clipped by 3 bases and J by 6 bases, with 20 bases between them. CDR3 sequence: CASSYLPGEGGSEAFF. The CDR3 DNA sequence: TGTGCCAGCAGTTATCTCCCAGGGGAGGGTGGTTCTGAAGCTTTCTTT.

The gene calls are TRBV7-9 and TRBJ2-6; D unresolved. V lost 2 bases to trimming and J lost 0 bases, with 8 bases between them. Germline values: CDR1 SEHNR, CDR2 FQNEAQ (reference sequence). There are 16 residues in the CDR3. For the CDR3, the DNA is TGTGCCAGCAGCTTAATTACGAGCTCTGGGGCCAACGTCCTGACTTTC. It is translated as CASSLITSSGANVLTF.

This sequence joins TRBV7-3 and TRBJ1-3; no clear D. CDR1 and CDR2 (germline): SGHTA, FQGTGA. CDR3 size: 16 residues. V lost 7 bases, J lost 0 bases, and 16 bases lay in between. CDR3 DNA: TGTGCCAGCATCATAGACAAGGTTCGCTCTGGAAACACCATATATTTT. Translated: CASIIDKVRSGNTIYF.

Points on this clonotype: One end of the junction does not line up with germline, which may come from a read error. The rearrangement joins TRBV7-7 to TRBJ2-1; 8 bases are a match to TRBD2. This CDR3 contains 16 residues. CDR1 is SSHAT, CDR2 FNYEAQ, per germline (reference sequence). CDR3 coding DNA: TGTGCTAGCAGCTTAATGCGGCGGGGGGCTGGGAATGAGCAGTTCTTC. Protein product: CASSLMRRGAGNEQFF.

V usage is TRBV27 and J usage is TRBJ2-5; D call uncertain. The ends were cut back, 6 bases at V and 2 bases at J, with 7 bases in the middle. The CDR3 loop spans 12 amino acids. CDR1 MNHEY and CDR2 SMNVEV come from the germline V gene (reference sequence). The CDR3 here is CASSHPQETQYF. CDR3 nucleotides: TGTGCCAGCAGCCACCCTCAAGAGACCCAGTACTTC.

This sequence joins TRBV10-1 and TRBJ2-7; D gene uncertain. This CDR3 has 13 residues. Trimming pared 4 bases from V and 9 bases from J, leaving 16 bases between. Germline V lookup: CDR1 WNHNN, CDR2 SYGVQD (reference sequence). Here the CDR3 DNA reads TGCGCCAGCAGTGCGGCCACCCGAACGGGGCAGTACTTC. This translates into CASSAATRTGQYF.

In its sample, this clonotype was seen once. CDR3 amino acids: CASSRLGTQVVTGELFF. As DNA, the CDR3 is TGCGCCAGCAGCCGCCTCGGGACTCAGGTTGTCACCGGGGAGCTGTTTTTT. V is TRBV4-1 and J is TRBJ2-2, with TRBD2 as a possible D gene (6 bases). From germline, CDR1 is MGHRA and CDR2 YSYEKL. The ends were cut back, 4 bases at V and 4 bases at J, with 19 bases in the middle. The CDR3 contains 17 residues.

V and J are TRBV6-1 and TRBJ2-1; 10 nucleotides agree with TRBD1. The CDR3 contains 17 residues. Germline CDR1 and CDR2: MNHNS and SASEGT. J gave up 8 bases and V 6 bases, and 16 bases lay outside the gene matches. The CDR3 nucleotides are TGTGCCAGCAGACACGGGACAGGGGTCCCCGTGGGGGATGAGCAGTTCTTC. This encodes CASRHGTGVPVGDEQFF.

The gene calls are TRBV3-1 and TRBJ1-2; 9 bases align to TRBD1. There are 17 residues in the CDR3. The junction had 9 bases not matched to a gene; V was cut back by 2 bases and J by 2 bases. The germline V gene has CDR1 LGHDT and CDR2 YNNKEL (reference sequence). CDR3 amino acids: CASSQRPFGTGNYGYTF. CDR3 DNA sequence: TGTGCCAGCAGCCAAAGGCCGTTTGGGACAGGGAACTATGGCTACACCTTC.

The chain recombines TRBV5-1 with TRBJ2-5; the D gene could be TRBD1 or TRBD2 (5 bases each). V was trimmed by 2 bases and J by 0 bases, leaving 8 bases between them. This CDR3 spans 14 amino acids. CDR1 and CDR2 (germline): SGHRS, YFSETQ. CDR3 sequence reads: CASSFGAHQETQYF. CDR3 nucleotide sequence: TGCGCCAGCAGCTTCGGGGCCCACCAAGAGACCCAGTACTTC.

To note about this clonotype: One end of the junction is discordant with germline, which a read error may explain. The chain is built from TRBV2 and TRBJ1-5; no firm D call. The germline V gene has CDR1 SNHLY and CDR2 FYNNEI. CDR3 length: 14 residues. The CDR3 DNA reads as TGTGCCAGCAGAGAAGGGAACAGTTTTCAGCCCCAGCATTTT. Translated, it gives CASREGNSFQPQHF.

The genes are TRBV18 and TRBJ1-2; no firm D call. The V gene's germline CDR1 is KGHSH and CDR2 LQKENI. CDR3 size: 15 residues. The V end was cut by 3 bases, the J end by 2 bases, with 13 bases between. CDR3 sequence reads: CASSPDLGRNYGYTF. The DNA for the CDR3 is TGTGCCAGCTCACCCGACCTGGGAAGGAACTATGGCTACACCTTC.

The chain employs TRBV12-3 or TRBV12-4 and TRBJ2-7; 7 positions match TRBD1. The CDR3 sequence is 14 residues long. The J segment lost 2 bases and the V segment lost 2 bases, leaving 3 bases of the junction unmatched. This chain's CDR3 is CASSLSGQAYEQYF. CDR3 DNA: TGTGCCAGCAGTTTATCTGGACAGGCCTACGAGCAGTACTTC.

In regard to this clonotype: One end of the junction fails to match germline, which may point to a read error. The chain links TRBV28 to TRBJ2-1; TRBD2 matches 8 bases. Looked up from germline, CDR1 is MDHEN and CDR2 is SYDVKM. CDR3 size: 16 residues. CDR3 sequence (DNA): TGTGCCAGCAGTTCACCAGCGGGAGCTCGGGACAATGAGCAGCTCTTC. Its protein product is CASSSPAGARDNEQLF.

The J gene is TRBJ1-3, the V gene TRBV4-1; no definite D call. CDR1 and CDR2 from the germline V gene are MGHRA and YSYEKL. V lost 1 base to trimming and J lost 0 bases, with 10 bases between them. CDR3 size: 16 residues. In DNA form, the CDR3 reads TGCGCCAGCAGCCAAGTAATAGGACCCTCTGGAAACACCATATATTTT. It translates to CASSQVIGPSGNTIYF.

The genes are TRBV14 and TRBJ2-7, with D perhaps TRBD1 (6 bases). The CDR3 covers 15 residues. CDR1 and CDR2 (germline): SGHDN, FVKESK. Between the trimmed V and J ends, which lost 4 bases and 0 bases, there was a span of 13 bases. The CDR3 DNA follows: TGTGCCAGCAGCCCCTTAGGGGGTCGCTCCTACGAGCAGTACTTC. Translation: CASSPLGGRSYEQYF.

CDR3 coding DNA: TGTGCCAGCAGCCCCCTAACTAGCGGGCTCGGTACGCAGTATTTT. As protein: CASSPLTSGLGTQYF. V is TRBV3-1 and J is TRBJ2-3; 9 bases map to TRBD2. With V trimmed by 4 bases and J by 8 bases, 10 bases remained unmatched. This CDR3 region has 15 residues. The germline V gene has CDR1 LGHDT and CDR2 YNNKEL (reference sequence).

The chain joins TRBV29-1 to TRBJ1-1; possibly TRBD1 for D (6 bases). The CDR3 has 14 amino acids. The germline V gene encodes CDR1 SQVTM and CDR2 ANQGSEA. Trimming stripped 7 bases from V and 1 base from J, with 16 bases between. CDR3 sequence reads: CSAEVDRRNTEAFF. The CDR3 nucleotides are TGCAGCGCTGAGGTGGACAGAAGGAACACTGAAGCTTTCTTT.

The table lists this clonotype with a count of one. The chain links TRBV12-3 or TRBV12-4 to TRBJ1-1; D gene unclear. This CDR3 comprises 13 residues. Trimming took off 8 bases at V and 1 base at J, with 11 bases between the two ends. The CDR3 coding sequence is TGTGCCAGCCTCAGGACTGGGAACACTGAAGCTTTCTTT. Amino acids: CASLRTGNTEAFF.

The chain couples TRBV2 to TRBJ2-1; 12 nucleotides match TRBD2. Trimming took 6 bases from V and 4 from J; bases not matched to a gene: 1. Germline V gives CDR1 SNHLY, CDR2 FYNNEI. The CDR3 runs 14 residues. The CDR3, as DNA: TGTGCCAGCAGGACTAGCGGGAGATACAATGAGCAGTTCTTC. Translation gives CASRTSGRYNEQFF. Variable domain in full (rest from reference TRBV2 and TRBJ2-1): EPEVTQTPSHQVTQMGQEVILRCVPISNHLYFYWYRQILGQKVEFLVSFYNNEISEKSEIFDDQFSVERPDGSNFTLKIRSTKLEDSAMYFCASRTSGRYNEQFFGPGTRLTVL.

The chain carries TRBV5-1 and TRBJ2-1; perhaps TRBD2 as D (6 bases). The germline gives CDR1 SGHRS, CDR2 YFSETQ. V was cut by 0 bases and J by 3 bases, with 13 bases left in between. The CDR3 runs to 16 residues. Here the CDR3 reads CASSLVGGAVYNEQFF. DNA for the CDR3: TGCGCCAGCAGCTTGGTTGGCGGGGCGGTCTACAATGAGCAGTTCTTC.